A single sample gave rise to the 7 T cell receptor beta chains below, sequenced in a study of blood T cell repertoires in COVID-19. Profiled with immunoSEQ multiplex PCR; TCRdb holds only in-frame clones, not every one. The table lists 90,000 to 130,000 clones, approximately 82% of them singletons. Specimen: peripheral blood. These receptors all stem from an elderly woman with acute or convalescent COVID-19.

Points on this clone: Given a much more abundant clone one base away, this may be a read error. Other DNA sequences of this sample code for an identical CDR3. This sequence joins TRBV7-9 and TRBJ1-5; TRBD1 matches 8 bases. Germline trimming cut 4 bases from V and 6 bases from J; bases unmatched to any gene: 5. In germline, CDR1 is SEHNR, CDR2 FQNEAQ (reference sequence). The CDR3 has 14 residues. The CDR3 is CASSSGQGGQPQHF. The CDR3 bases are TGTGCCAGCAGCTCCGGACAGGGCGGTCAGCCCCAGCATTTT.

V is TRBV30 and J is TRBJ1-6, with TRBD1 as a possible D gene (6 bases). The CDR3 runs 15 residues. V was trimmed by 4 bases and J by 6 bases, leaving 16 bases between them. Germline V CDR1 and CDR2: GTSNPN, SVGIG (reference sequence). CDR3 coding DNA: TGTGCCTGGATGAGGGACATAACGAGTAATTCACCCCTCCACTTT. It is translated as CAWMRDITSNSPLHF.

The rearrangement joins TRBV19 to TRBJ2-5, with TRBD2 as a possible D gene (5 bases). Germline-derived CDR1 and CDR2 are LNHDA and SQIVND (reference sequence). The CDR3 is 19 amino acids. Between the trimmed V and J ends, which lost 5 bases and 5 bases, there was a span of 30 bases. The CDR3 spells CASSPGVMAQVGGGETQYF. CDR3 bases: TGTGCCAGTAGTCCCGGGGTGATGGCTCAAGTGGGTGGCGGGGAGACCCAGTACTTC.

The V and J genes are TRBV5-6 and TRBJ1-6, with 11 bases that match TRBD1. CDR3 length: 14 amino acids. The J segment lost 8 bases and the V segment lost 3 bases, leaving 1 base of the junction unmatched. CDR1 is SGHDT and CDR2 is YYEEEE in the germline V gene. The CDR3 protein is CASSWGQGDSPLHF. CDR3 sequence (DNA): TGTGCCAGCAGCTGGGGACAGGGGGATTCACCCCTCCACTTT.

This clone has more than one count but fewer than ten. J is TRBJ2-1 and V is TRBV18, with D possibly TRBD1 on 5 matching bases. V shed 6 bases and J shed 0 bases, with 15 bases lying between them. The CDR3 has 16 amino acids. Germline V gene data show CDR1 as KGHSH and CDR2 as LQKENI. As DNA, the CDR3 is TGTGCCAGCTCCAAGACAGTGACTTTCTCCTACAATGAGCAGTTCTTC. Its translation: CASSKTVTFSYNEQFF.

This clone has a single count. The V gene is TRBV11-2, the J gene TRBJ2-7; 10 bases map to TRBD1. The CDR3 runs to 14 residues. Germline CDR1 reads SGHAT; CDR2 reads FQNNGV. After removal of 5 bases from V and 3 bases from J, the junction contained 4 bases not matched to a gene. The CDR3 protein is CASSMDRGFYEQYF. DNA of the CDR3: TGTGCCAGCAGCATGGACAGGGGGTTCTACGAGCAGTACTTC.

This chain connects TRBV19 to TRBJ1-4; 8 bases are shared with TRBD1. This CDR3 spans 16 amino acids. J lost 5 bases, V lost 8 bases, and 13 bases had no gene match. Per germline, CDR1 LNHDA and CDR2 SQIVND (reference sequence). The CDR3 here is CASRETGTGLNEKLFF. The DNA of the CDR3 is TGTGCCAGTCGAGAAACCGGGACAGGCTTGAATGAAAAACTGTTTTTT.